The present TCR beta chain was sequenced within a study of blood T cell repertoires in COVID-19. Study background: Acute-phase and convalescent COVID-19 samples originated in the United States, Italy and Spain.

Original methodology: Nucleated cell counts were estimated from reference gene primer amplification. Clones were read by immunoSEQ multiplex PCR, and TCRdb kept only the in-frame ones, dropping some. V, J and clone size are taken as reported in that table, and D and trimming were inferred from the DNA itself. The sample consists of roughly 100,000 clones, roughly 88% of them appearing once. This CDR3 comprises 15 residues. The trim removed 4 bases at V and 1 base at J, leaving 3 bases unmatched. The germline CDR1 and CDR2 sequences are SGHTS and YDEGEE. The sequence came from a human donor in a cohort sampled during active COVID-19. The chain couples TRBV5-8 to TRBJ2-1, with 9 bases aligning to TRBD1. Sequenced input: peripheral blood. The CDR3 spells CASSAGTGSYNEQFF. As DNA, the CDR3 is TGTGCCAGCAGCGCGGGGACAGGGTCCTACAATGAGCAGTTCTTC.